The 18 T cell receptor beta chains below were found in one sample sequenced in a study of spatial heterogeneity in lung cancer. Study conclusions and caveats: The number of expanded tumor alpha and beta chains correlated with mutation number.

TCRdb redid the calling of the 5' RACE reads with MiXCR, one entry per CDR3 protein. The sample shows 7,000 or so distinct CDR3 sequences, about 10% of them seen only once. Their specific antigens are unknown. This sample's time point: sample taken at primary tumor resection. The specimen was lung tumor tissue, collected at surgery. All receptors derive from a female donor with early-stage non-small cell lung cancer.

This sequence joins TRBV27 and TRBJ2-3, with TRBD2 matching over 10 bases. CDR1 MNHEY and CDR2 SMNVEV come from the germline V gene (reference sequence). The CDR3 has 17 residues. The V and J ends lost 5 bases and 6 bases, in that order; junction bases with no gene match: 14. CDR3 protein: CASSHLGPSGGADTQYF. CDR3 coding DNA: TGTGCCAGCAGTCATCTAGGGCCCAGCGGGGGGGCGGATACGCAGTATTTT.

This clonotype was observed a few times. The V call is TRBV12-3 or TRBV12-4, the J call TRBJ1-2; D might be TRBD1 (5 bases). The CDR3 contains 20 residues. V lost 7 bases and J lost 5, with 35 bases in between. The CDR3 sequence is CASTADNQPNPWVSWYGYTF. In DNA, the CDR3 is TGTGCCAGCACCGCGGACAACCAGCCGAACCCTTGGGTTTCTTGGTATGGCTACACCTTC.

The rearrangement links TRBV12-3 or TRBV12-4 to TRBJ2-3; D remains ambiguous. Trimming took off 4 bases at V and 3 bases at J, with 14 bases between the two ends. CDR3 size: 15 residues. DNA for the CDR3: TGTGCCAGCAGTTCTGCCCCTCTAGGGACAGATACGCAGTATTTT. This sequence encodes CASSSAPLGTDTQYF.

The gene calls are TRBV7-2 and TRBJ2-6; D is undetermined. The CDR3 has 15 amino acids. Trimming shortened V by 1 base and J by 0 bases, and 4 bases separated the two germline ends. Germline V CDR1 and CDR2: SGHTA, FQGNSA. The CDR3 sequence is CASSLGYSGANVLTF. The CDR3 DNA is TGTGCCAGCAGCTTAGGGTACTCTGGGGCCAACGTCCTGACTTTC.

The chain is built from TRBV5-1 and TRBJ2-3, with TRBD2 matching 8 bases. V was pared by 4 bases and J by 1 base, with 5 bases of the junction left unmatched. Germline lookup yields CDR1 SGHRS and CDR2 YFSETQ. The CDR3 length is 15 residues. The CDR3 DNA sequence: TGCGCCAGCAGCACCCCAGCGGGGGGCACAGATACGCAGTATTTT. Translated, it gives CASSTPAGGTDTQYF.

This clonotype occurred a few times. The chain carries TRBV18 and TRBJ2-4, with a tentative D call TRBD1 (5 bases). V dropped 3 bases and J dropped 7 bases, with 13 bases sitting between them. CDR1 is KGHSH and CDR2 is LQKENI in the germline V gene. The length of the CDR3 is 14 residues. The CDR3 bases are TGTGCCAGCTCACCCGGACACGAAGGGAACATTCAGTACTTC. The encoded protein is CASSPGHEGNIQYF.

V and J are TRBV6-1 and TRBJ2-1, with a weak D call TRBD1 (5 bases). Germline V CDR1 and CDR2: MNHNS, SASEGT. The CDR3 length is 14 residues. The V end was cut by 8 bases, the J end by 2 bases, with 13 bases between. Here the CDR3 DNA reads TGTGCCAGCGCCACAGGAAATACCTACAATGAGCAGTTCTTC. It specifies CASATGNTYNEQFF.

The sample holds many counts of this clonotype. This rearrangement joins TRBV6-2 or TRBV6-3 to TRBJ2-7; 7 bases are shared with TRBD1. CDR3 length: 16 amino acids. V trimming: 0 bases; J trimming: 4 bases; junction bases outside the gene matches: 9. Germline CDR1 MNHEY, CDR2 SVGEGT. For the CDR3, the DNA is TGTGCCAGCAGTTACTCGAGTCCAGGGGGTAGTTACGAGCAGTACTTC. This gives the protein CASSYSSPGGSYEQYF.

In its sample, this clonotype is medium-sized. The rearrangement joins TRBV7-9 to TRBJ1-5; D unresolved. There are 12 residues in the CDR3. The germline V gene has CDR1 SEHNR and CDR2 FQNEAQ (reference sequence). V gave up 4 bases and J gave up 5 bases, with 6 bases separating them. CDR3: CASSSSYQPQHF. The CDR3 bases are TGTGCCAGCAGCTCCAGCTATCAGCCCCAGCATTTT. Filled out from reference TRBV7-9 and TRBJ1-5, the complete variable domain reads DTGVSQNPRHKITKRGQNVTFRCDPISEHNRLYWYRQTLGQGPEFLTYFQNEAQLEKSRLLSDRFSAERPKGSFSTLEIQRTEQGDSAMYLCASSSSYQPQHFGDGTRLSIL.

The chain carries TRBV4-1 and TRBJ2-1; 8 bases are a match to TRBD2. The CDR3 is made up of 18 amino acids. Germline V gene lookup returns CDR1 MGHRA and CDR2 YSYEKL. V lost 3 bases to trimming and J lost 3 bases; unmatched junction nucleotides: 13. This CDR3 reads CASSQDRAGVTLYNEQFF. As DNA, the CDR3 is TGCGCCAGCAGCCAGGATCGAGCGGGGGTGACCCTCTACAATGAGCAGTTCTTC.

The chain links TRBV6-6 to TRBJ2-2, with a tentative D call TRBD2 (6 bases). The V and J ends lost 5 bases and 0 bases respectively, with 13 bases between them. CDR3 length equals 16 residues. CDR1 and CDR2 (germline): MNHNY, SVGAGI (reference sequence). The CDR3: CASSTPREANTGELFF. In DNA, the CDR3 is TGTGCCAGCAGTACCCCGAGGGAGGCGAACACCGGGGAGCTGTTTTTT.

This clonotype appeared a few times. The rearrangement links TRBV2 to TRBJ2-7, with 7 positions matching TRBD1. This CDR3 has 15 residues. Germline V CDR1 and CDR2: SNHLY, FYNNEI. V dropped 6 bases and J dropped 2; count of bases not matched to a gene: 10. The chain's CDR3 is CASSEETGTAYEQYF. In nucleotides, the CDR3 is TGTGCCAGCAGCGAGGAGACCGGGACAGCCTACGAGCAGTACTTC.

A few counts support this clonotype. This chain links TRBV7-2 with TRBJ2-7; 8 nucleotides agree with TRBD2. The junction had 6 bases not matched to a gene; V was cut back by 5 bases and J by 6 bases. Germline loops: CDR1 SGHTA, CDR2 FQGNSA. This CDR3 is built from 13 residues. CDR3 protein: CASSPGGAGEQYF. CDR3 DNA sequence: TGTGCCAGCAGCCCCGGGGGGGCCGGCGAGCAGTACTTC. The full variable domain, with the rest looked up from reference TRBV7-2 and TRBJ2-7, is GAGVSQSPSNKVTEKGKDVELRCDPISGHTALYWYRQSLGQGLEFLIYFQGNSAPDKSGLPSDRFSAERTGGSVSTLTIQRTQQEDSAVYLCASSPGGAGEQYFGPGTRLTVT.

In this sample, this clonotype is medium-sized. The chain carries TRBV20-1 and TRBJ2-7; 11 bases line up with TRBD1. This CDR3 contains 13 residues. J gave up 2 bases and V 5 bases, and 2 bases lay outside the gene matches. Germline V CDR1 and CDR2: DFQATT, SNEGSKA (reference sequence). This CDR3 is CSALGQGAYEQYF. As DNA, the CDR3 is TGCAGTGCTCTGGGACAGGGGGCCTACGAGCAGTACTTC.

This clonotype was seen many times. The chain uses TRBV10-2 and TRBJ2-2; D gene uncertain. V lost 4 bases to trimming and J lost 1 base, with 7 bases between them. Per the germline V gene, CDR1 is WSHSY and CDR2 is SAAADI. The CDR3 totals 14 residues. CDR3 nucleotides: TGCGCCAGCAGTGGTGCAGGGAACACCGGGGAGCTGTTTTTT. It encodes CASSGAGNTGELFF.

This clonotype qualifies as medium-sized. The chain links TRBV23-1 to TRBJ2-1; D possibly matches TRBD1 or TRBD2 (7 bases each). TRBV23-1 carries the ORF label, with uncertain function. The CDR3 sequence is 18 residues long. Trimming cost V 3 bases and J 0 bases, with 18 bases left between them. CDR3 DNA: TGCGCCAGCAGTCATGGCAGGGGGGGTTTAAGCTCCTACAATGAGCAGTTCTTC. Translation: CASSHGRGGLSSYNEQFF.

The V and J genes are TRBV19 and TRBJ1-2, with D possibly being TRBD1 (6 bases). CDR3 length: 15 residues. The ends were cut back, 8 bases at V and 3 bases at J, with 19 bases in the middle. Germline loops: CDR1 LNHDA, CDR2 SQIVND (reference sequence). CDR3 region: CASGEGGAVDYGYTF. CDR3 coding DNA: TGTGCCAGTGGCGAGGGGGGCGCCGTGGACTATGGCTACACCTTC.

This clonotype was counted only a few times. The chain uses TRBV27 and TRBJ2-3; D might be TRBD2 (5 bases). The germline V gene has CDR1 MNHEY and CDR2 SMNVEV (reference sequence). The V end was cut by 2 bases, the J end by 2 bases, with 8 bases between. The CDR3 length is 14 residues. The CDR3 spells CASSLRSATDTQYF. The CDR3 DNA sequence: TGTGCCAGCAGTTTACGTAGCGCCACAGATACGCAGTATTTT.